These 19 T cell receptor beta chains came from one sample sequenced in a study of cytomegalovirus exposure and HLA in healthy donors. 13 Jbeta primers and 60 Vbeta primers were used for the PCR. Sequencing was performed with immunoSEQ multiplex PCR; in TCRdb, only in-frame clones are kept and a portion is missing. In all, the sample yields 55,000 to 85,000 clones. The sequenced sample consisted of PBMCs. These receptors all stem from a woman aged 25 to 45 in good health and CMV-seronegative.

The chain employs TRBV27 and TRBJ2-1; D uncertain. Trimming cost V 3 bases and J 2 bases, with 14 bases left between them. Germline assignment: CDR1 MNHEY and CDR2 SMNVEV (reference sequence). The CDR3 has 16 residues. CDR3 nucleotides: TGTGCCAGCAGTTTTCTGGCGACTCCGACCTACAATGAGCAGTTCTTC. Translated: CASSFLATPTYNEQFF.

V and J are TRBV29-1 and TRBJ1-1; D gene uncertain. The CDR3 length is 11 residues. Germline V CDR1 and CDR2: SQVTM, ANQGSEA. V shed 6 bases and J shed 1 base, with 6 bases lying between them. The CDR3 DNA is TGCAGCGTGGCCGAGAACACTGAAGCTTTCTTT. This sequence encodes CSVAENTEAFF.

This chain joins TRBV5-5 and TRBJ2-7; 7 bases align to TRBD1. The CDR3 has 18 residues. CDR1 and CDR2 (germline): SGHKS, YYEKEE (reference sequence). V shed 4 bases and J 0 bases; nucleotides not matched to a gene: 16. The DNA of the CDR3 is TGTGCCAGCAGCCCGCACCTACTACAGGGGTCGAGCTCCTACGAGCAGTACTTC. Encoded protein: CASSPHLLQGSSSYEQYF.

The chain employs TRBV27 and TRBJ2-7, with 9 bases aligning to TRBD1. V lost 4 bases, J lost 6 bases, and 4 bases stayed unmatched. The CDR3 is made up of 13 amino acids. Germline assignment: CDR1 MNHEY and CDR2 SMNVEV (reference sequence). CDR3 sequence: CASSSYRGLEQYF. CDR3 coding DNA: TGTGCCAGCAGTTCCTACAGGGGGCTCGAGCAGTACTTC.

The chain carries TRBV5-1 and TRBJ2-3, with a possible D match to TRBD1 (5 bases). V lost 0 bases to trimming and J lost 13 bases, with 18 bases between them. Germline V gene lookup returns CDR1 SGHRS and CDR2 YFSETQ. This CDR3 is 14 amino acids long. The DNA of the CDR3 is TGCGCCAGCAGCTTGGAGGACAACTACAGTCAGGAGTATTTT. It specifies CASSLEDNYSQEYF.

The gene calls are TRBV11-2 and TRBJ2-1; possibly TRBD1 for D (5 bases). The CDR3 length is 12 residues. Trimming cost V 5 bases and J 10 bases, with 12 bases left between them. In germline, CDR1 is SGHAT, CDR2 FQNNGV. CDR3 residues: CASSPGHPEQFF. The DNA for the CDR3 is TGTGCCAGCAGCCCCGGACACCCGGAGCAGTTCTTC.

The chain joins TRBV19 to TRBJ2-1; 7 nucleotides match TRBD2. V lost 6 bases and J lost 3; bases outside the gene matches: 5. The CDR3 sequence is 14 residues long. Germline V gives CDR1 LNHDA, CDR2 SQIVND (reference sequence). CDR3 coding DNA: TGTGCCAGTAGGGGGGAGGGCTTCTACAATGAGCAGTTCTTC. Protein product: CASRGEGFYNEQFF.

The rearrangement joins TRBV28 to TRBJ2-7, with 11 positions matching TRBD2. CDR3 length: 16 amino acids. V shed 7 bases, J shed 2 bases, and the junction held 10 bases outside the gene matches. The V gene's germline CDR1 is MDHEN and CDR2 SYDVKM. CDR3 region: CASNTIAGGPAYEQYF. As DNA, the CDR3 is TGTGCCAGCAATACTATAGCGGGAGGGCCCGCCTACGAGCAGTACTTC.

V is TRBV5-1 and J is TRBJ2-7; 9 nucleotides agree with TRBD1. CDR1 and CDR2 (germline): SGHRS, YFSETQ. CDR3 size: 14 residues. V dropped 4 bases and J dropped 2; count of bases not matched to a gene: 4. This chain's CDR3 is CASSQGQGTYEQYF. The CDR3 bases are TGCGCCAGCAGCCAGGGACAGGGCACCTACGAGCAGTACTTC.

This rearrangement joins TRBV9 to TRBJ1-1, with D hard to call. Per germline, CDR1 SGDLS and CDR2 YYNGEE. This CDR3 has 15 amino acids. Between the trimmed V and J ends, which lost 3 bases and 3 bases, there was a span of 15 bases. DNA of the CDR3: TGTGCCAGCAGCGCCCGGGGAGGGATACACACTGAAGCTTTCTTT. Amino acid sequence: CASSARGGIHTEAFF.

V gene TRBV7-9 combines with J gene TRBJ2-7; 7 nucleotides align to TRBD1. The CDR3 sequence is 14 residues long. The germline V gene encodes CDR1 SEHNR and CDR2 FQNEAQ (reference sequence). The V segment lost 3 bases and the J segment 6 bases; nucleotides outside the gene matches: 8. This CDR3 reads CASSFSGTAAEQYF. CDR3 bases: TGTGCCAGCAGCTTTTCCGGGACAGCCGCCGAGCAGTACTTC.

CDR3 nucleotides: TGTGCCAGCAGTGGGCTAGCAAGAGATACGCAGTATTTT. As protein: CASSGLARDTQYF. The rearrangement links TRBV6-1 to TRBJ2-3; possibly TRBD2 for D (5 bases). With 4 bases removed from V and 5 bases from J, the gap between germline ends came to 10 bases. This CDR3 is 13 amino acids long. Germline CDR1 MNHNS, CDR2 SASEGT.

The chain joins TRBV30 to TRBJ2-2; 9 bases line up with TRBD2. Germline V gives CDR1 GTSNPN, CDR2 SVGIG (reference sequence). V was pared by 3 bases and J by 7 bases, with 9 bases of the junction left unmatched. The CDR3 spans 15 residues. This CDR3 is CAWSPGLAGVGELFF. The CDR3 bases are TGTGCCTGGAGCCCGGGACTAGCAGGCGTCGGGGAGCTGTTTTTT. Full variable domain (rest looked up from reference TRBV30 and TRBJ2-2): SQTIHQWPATLVQPVGSPLSLECTVEGTSNPNLYWYRQAAGRGLQLLFYSVGIGQISSEVPQNLSASRPQDRQFILSSKKLLLSDSGFYLCAWSPGLAGVGELFFGEGSRLTVL.

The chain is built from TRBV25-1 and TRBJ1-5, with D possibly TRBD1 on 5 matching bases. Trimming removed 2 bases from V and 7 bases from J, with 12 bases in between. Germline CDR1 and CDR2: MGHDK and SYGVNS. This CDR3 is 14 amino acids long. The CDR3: CASSEQVGGQPQHF. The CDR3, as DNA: TGTGCCAGCAGTGAACAGGTCGGGGGGCAGCCCCAGCATTTT.

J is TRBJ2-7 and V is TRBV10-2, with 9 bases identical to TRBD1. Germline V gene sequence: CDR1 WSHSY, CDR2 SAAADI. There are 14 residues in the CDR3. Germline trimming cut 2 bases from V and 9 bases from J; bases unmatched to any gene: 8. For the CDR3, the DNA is TGCGCCAGCAGTGAGCGTGGGACAGGGCCTGGGCAGTACTTC. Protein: CASSERGTGPGQYF.

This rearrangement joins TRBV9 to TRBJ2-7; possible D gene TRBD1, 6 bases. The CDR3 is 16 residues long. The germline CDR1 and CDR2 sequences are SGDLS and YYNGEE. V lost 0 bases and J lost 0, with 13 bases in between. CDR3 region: CASSVERTASSYEQYF. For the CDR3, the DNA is TGTGCCAGCAGCGTAGAACGGACAGCGAGCTCCTACGAGCAGTACTTC.

CDR3 coding DNA: TGCAGCGTTGAAGACCCCTGGAGGGGCTCTGAGACAGATACGCAGTATTTT. Translation gives CSVEDPWRGSETDTQYF. The chain carries TRBV29-1 and TRBJ2-3, with a possible D match to TRBD2 (6 bases). The V end lost 0 bases, the J end lost 3 bases, and 19 bases lay between the germline ends. In germline, CDR1 is SQVTM, CDR2 ANQGSEA. The CDR3 contains 17 residues.

Here the CDR3 DNA reads TGCGCCAGCAGCTTAACTAGCCCCTACGAGCAGTACTTC. It translates to CASSLTSPYEQYF. J is TRBJ2-7 and V is TRBV5-1; D is perhaps TRBD2 (6 bases). Per the germline V gene, CDR1 is SGHRS and CDR2 is YFSETQ. This CDR3 contains 13 residues. The V gene lost 2 bases and the J gene lost 2 bases, with 8 bases spanning the gap.

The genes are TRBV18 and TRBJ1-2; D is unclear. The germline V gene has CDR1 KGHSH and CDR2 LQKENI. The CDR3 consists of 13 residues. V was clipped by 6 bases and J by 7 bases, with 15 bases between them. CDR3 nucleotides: TGTGCCAGCTCTCCCGACTTACCCACTGGCTACACCTTC. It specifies CASSPDLPTGYTF.